This TCR beta chain was observed in a study of blood T cell repertoires in COVID-19. Study at large: T cells, B-cell-depleted T cells, or PBMCs supplied cDNA or gDNA.

Residents of about two dozen US areas, aged about 18 to 89 years, made up the participants. Two negative PCRs, clearance, or symptom resolution characterized the recovered Cohort 3 donors. As handled by the study authors: Amplification from reference gene primers served as the basis for estimated nucleated cell counts. Produced via immunoSEQ multiplex PCR; TCRdb's table is partial and in-frame only. V, J and clone size are those of that table, while D and trimming were read from the DNA. There are fewer than 350,000 clones in the sample; about nine tenths occur only once, and approximately 5.2% lies in the top ten. From germline, CDR1 is MNHNY and CDR2 SVGAGI (reference sequence). CDR3 size: 16 residues. V lost 8 bases, J lost 4 bases, and 13 bases stayed unmatched.

This chain joins TRBV6-6 and TRBJ2-2; 7 bases are a match to TRBD1. This clonotype was sampled from a man between 60 and 75 years old who had recovered from COVID-19. The sample taken for sequencing was PBMCs or T cells enriched from blood (not recorded which). DNA of the CDR3: TGTGCCAGCCGCCCGGGGTCACAGGGGACCACCGGGGAGCTGTTTTTT. It yields the protein CASRPGSQGTTGELFF.